This T cell receptor (beta chain) was profiled in a study of response to subunit inactivated influenza vaccine. Study outcomes and limitations: Authors suggested that a seasonal influenza vaccination recruits few new T cells each time.

A remark on this clonotype: Its antigen is not known.

MiXCR, applied by TCRdb to the RT-PCR reads, yields one record per CDR3 protein. The sample includes about 530,000 distinct CDR3 sequences, approximately 12% seen only once; the top ten take 13%. This CDR3 is 15 amino acids long. V lost 2 bases, J lost 5 bases, and 12 bases lay in between. Germline V gene lookup returns CDR1 SGHTA and CDR2 FQGNSA. The sequencing used PBMCs from blood, collected 45 days after vaccination. The sequence derives from a man aged 50 to 59 who received an inactivated influenza vaccine. V is TRBV7-2 and J is TRBJ2-2; tentatively, D is TRBD1 (7 bases). The CDR3: CASSLQGGLTGELFF. The CDR3 DNA reads as TGTGCCAGCAGCTTACAGGGGGGTCTGACCGGGGAGCTGTTTTTT.